This T cell receptor beta chain comes out of a study of cytomegalovirus exposure and HLA in healthy donors. Study results and caveats: It was found in a later analysis that first-cohort TCR clusters tended to co-occur in the 120 validation repertoires. Generally TCR sequences proved uncommon, though certain public TCRs appeared in numerous donors.

Produced via immunoSEQ multiplex PCR; TCRdb's table is partial and in-frame only. The table records about 130,000 clones, over 80% of them present only once. CDR1 is SGHDT and CDR2 is YYEEEE in the germline V gene. V lost 3 bases and J lost 7; bases outside the gene matches: 5. CDR3 length: 14 residues. The table lists this clone with a count of one. Its antigen is undetermined. This specimen includes other DNA sequences encoding the same CDR3. The rearrangement uses TRBV5-6 and TRBJ1-5; 9 bases agree with TRBD1. The sequenced sample consisted of PBMCs. The source is a woman aged 30 to 39 in good health and CMV-seropositive. The CDR3 here is CASSWGQGGQPQHF. The CDR3 DNA follows: TGTGCCAGCAGCTGGGGACAGGGAGGACAGCCCCAGCATTTT.